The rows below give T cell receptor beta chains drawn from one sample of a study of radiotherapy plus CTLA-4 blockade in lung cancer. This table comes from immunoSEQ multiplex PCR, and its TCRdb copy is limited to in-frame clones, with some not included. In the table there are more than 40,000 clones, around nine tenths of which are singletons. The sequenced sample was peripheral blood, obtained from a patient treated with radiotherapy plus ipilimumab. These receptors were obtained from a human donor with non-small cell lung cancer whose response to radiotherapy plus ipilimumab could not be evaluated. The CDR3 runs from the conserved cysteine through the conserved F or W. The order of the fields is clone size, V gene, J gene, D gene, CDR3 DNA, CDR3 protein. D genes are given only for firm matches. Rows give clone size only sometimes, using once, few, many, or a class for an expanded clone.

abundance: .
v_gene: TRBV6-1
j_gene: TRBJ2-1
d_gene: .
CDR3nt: TGTGCCAGCAGTTGGCTAGGTGAGCAGTTCTTC
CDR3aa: CASSWLGEQFF

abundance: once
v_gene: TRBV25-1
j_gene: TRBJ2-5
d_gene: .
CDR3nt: TGTGCCAGCAGTGAATATAACGACCTAGGAGAGACCCAGTACTTC
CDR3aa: CASSEYNDLGETQYF

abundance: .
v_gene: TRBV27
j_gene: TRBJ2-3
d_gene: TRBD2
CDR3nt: TGTGCCAGCAGTGTTTTCCAGCGGGGGAGAGATACGCAGTATTTT
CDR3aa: CASSVFQRGRDTQYF

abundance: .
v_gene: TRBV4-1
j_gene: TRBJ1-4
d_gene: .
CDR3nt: TGCGCCAGCAGCCCGGTTCGGGGGGCCCAGGACCCAACTAATGAAAAACTGTTTTTT
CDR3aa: CASSPVRGAQDPTNEKLFF

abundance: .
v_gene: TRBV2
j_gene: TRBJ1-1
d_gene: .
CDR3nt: TGTGCCAGCAGGCGGACAAGACTTGATGAAGCTTTCTTT
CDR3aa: CASRRTRLDEAFF

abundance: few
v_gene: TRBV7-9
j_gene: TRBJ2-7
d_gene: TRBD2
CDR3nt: TGTGCCAGCAGCTCTCCTACTAGCGGGGTAACATACGAGCAGTACTTC
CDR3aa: CASSSPTSGVTYEQYF

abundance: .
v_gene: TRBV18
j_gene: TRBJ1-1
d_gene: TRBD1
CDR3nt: TGTGCCAGCTCACAACAGACAGGGACCACTGAAGCTTTCTTT
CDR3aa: CASSQQTGTTEAFF

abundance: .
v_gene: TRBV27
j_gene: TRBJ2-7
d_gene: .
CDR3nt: TGTGCCAGCAGTTTTCGTGGGAGCTACGAGCAGTACTTC
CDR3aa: CASSFRGSYEQYF

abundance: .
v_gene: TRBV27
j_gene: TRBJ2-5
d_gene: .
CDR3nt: TGTGCCAGCAGTTTTTGGGGAGGCGGGCAAGAGACCCAGTACTTC
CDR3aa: CASSFWGGGQETQYF

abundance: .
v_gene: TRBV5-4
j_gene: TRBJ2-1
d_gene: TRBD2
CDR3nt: TGTGCCAGCAGCACCGATCCGGGACTAGCGGGAAGAGGAGAGCAGTTCTTC
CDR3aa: CASSTDPGLAGRGEQFF

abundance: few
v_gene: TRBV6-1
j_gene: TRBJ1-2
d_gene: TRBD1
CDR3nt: TGTGCCAGCAGTGAAGTGACAGGGGGCCATGGCTACACCTTC
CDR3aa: CASSEVTGGHGYTF

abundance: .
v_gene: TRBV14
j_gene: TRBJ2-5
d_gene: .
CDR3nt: TGTGCCAGCAGCCAAGATCACGGTTGGGAGACCCAGTACTTC
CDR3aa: CASSQDHGWETQYF

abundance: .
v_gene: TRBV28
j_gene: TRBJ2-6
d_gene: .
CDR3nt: TGTGCCAGCAGTTTTGCCACAGGCGGCTCTGGGGCCAACGTCCTGACTTTC
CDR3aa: CASSFATGGSGANVLTF

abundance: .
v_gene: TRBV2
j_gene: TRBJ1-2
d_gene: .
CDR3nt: TGTGCCAGCAGTGAAGTGGGAGACTATGGCTACACCTTC
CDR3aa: CASSEVGDYGYTF

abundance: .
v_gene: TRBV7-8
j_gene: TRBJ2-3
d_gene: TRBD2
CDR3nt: TGTGCCAGCAGCTTAGGGGCCGGGACTAAGAATTTT
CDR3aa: CASSLGAGTKNF

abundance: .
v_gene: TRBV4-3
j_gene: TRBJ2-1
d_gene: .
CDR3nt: TGCGCCAGCAGCCAAGTAGAAGGGGCGTTCAATGAGCAGTTCTTC
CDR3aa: CASSQVEGAFNEQFF

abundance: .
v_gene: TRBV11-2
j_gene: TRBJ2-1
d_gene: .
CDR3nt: TGTGCCAGCAGCCCCCTAGCTGGAGGGCCTCCGTCTGAGCAGTTCTTC
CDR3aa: CASSPLAGGPPSEQFF

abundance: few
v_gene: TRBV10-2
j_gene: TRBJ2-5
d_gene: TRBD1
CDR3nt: TGCGCCAGCAGGGGACAGACTGTCCGAACCGGGAACCGAGAGACCCAGTACTTC
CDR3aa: CASRGQTVRTGNRETQYF

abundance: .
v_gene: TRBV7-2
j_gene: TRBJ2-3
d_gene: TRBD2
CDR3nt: TGTGCCAGCAGCCGGGGGACTAGATACACAGATACGCAGTATTTT
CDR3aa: CASSRGTRYTDTQYF

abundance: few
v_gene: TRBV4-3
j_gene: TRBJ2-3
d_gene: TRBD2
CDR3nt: TGCGCCAGCAGCCAAGATAAAGCGGGAGGGCCCACAGATACGCAGTATTTT
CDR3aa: CASSQDKAGGPTDTQYF

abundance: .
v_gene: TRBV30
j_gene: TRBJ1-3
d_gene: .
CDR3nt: TGTGCCTGGAGCCCCCTGAGCTCTGGAAACACCATATATTTT
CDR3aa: CAWSPLSSGNTIYF

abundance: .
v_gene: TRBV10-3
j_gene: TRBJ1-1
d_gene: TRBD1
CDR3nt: TGTGCCATCAACCCGGGACAGGGTGGCACTGAAGCTTTCTTT
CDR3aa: CAINPGQGGTEAFF

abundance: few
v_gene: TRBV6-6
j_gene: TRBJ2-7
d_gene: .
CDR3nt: TGTGCCAGCAGTTCCCCAGGGACACACTACGAGCAGTACTTC
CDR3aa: CASSSPGTHYEQYF

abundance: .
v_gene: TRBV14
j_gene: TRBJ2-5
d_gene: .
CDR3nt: TGTGCCAGCAGCCCCTTGACAGATAATCTGGAGACCCAGTACTTC
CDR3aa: CASSPLTDNLETQYF

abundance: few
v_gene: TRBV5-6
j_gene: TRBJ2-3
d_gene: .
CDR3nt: TGTGCCAGCAGCAGTTGGGGGGCAGATACGCAGTATTTT
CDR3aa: CASSSWGADTQYF

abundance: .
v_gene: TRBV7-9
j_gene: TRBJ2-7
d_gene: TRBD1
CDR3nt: TGTGCCAGCAGCATGTCGGGACAGGCCTACGAGCAGTACTTC
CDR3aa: CASSMSGQAYEQYF

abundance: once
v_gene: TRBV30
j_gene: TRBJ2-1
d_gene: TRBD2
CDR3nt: TGTGCCTGGAGCCCTAGCGGGAGCTACAATGAGCAGTTCTTC
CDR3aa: CAWSPSGSYNEQFF

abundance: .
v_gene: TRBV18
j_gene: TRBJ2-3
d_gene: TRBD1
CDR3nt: TGTGCCAGCTCACCGGACAGGGCGACAGATACGCAGTATTTT
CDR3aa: CASSPDRATDTQYF

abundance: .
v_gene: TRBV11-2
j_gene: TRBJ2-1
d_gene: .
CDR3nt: TGTGCCAGCAGCCCACAGGGCTCTTACAATGAGCAGTTCTTC
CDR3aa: CASSPQGSYNEQFF

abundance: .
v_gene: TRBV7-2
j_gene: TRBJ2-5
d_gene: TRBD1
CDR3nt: TGTGCCAGCAGCTTAGCGACCGGGACAGGGCAAGAGACCCAGTACTTC
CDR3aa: CASSLATGTGQETQYF

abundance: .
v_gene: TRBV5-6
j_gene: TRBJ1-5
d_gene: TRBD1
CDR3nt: TGTGCCAGCCCTGGACAGGCTAGCAATCAGCCCCAGCATTTT
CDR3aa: CASPGQASNQPQHF

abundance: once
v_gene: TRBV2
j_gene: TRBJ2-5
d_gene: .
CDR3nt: TGTGCCACCGCCGGACAGTACCAAGAGACCCAGTACTTC
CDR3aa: CATAGQYQETQYF

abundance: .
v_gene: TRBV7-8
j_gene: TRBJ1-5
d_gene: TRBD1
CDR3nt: TGTGCCAGCAGCTTCGACAACAGGGGCACTCAGCCCCAGCATTTT
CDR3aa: CASSFDNRGTQPQHF

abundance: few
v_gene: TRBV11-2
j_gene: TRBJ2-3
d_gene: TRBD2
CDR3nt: TGTGCCAGCAGCTTGACTAGCGCTTCCACCAGCACAGATACGCAGTATTTT
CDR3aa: CASSLTSASTSTDTQYF

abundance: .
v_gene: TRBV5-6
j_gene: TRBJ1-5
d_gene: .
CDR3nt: TGTGCCAGCAGCTTGGCCCCGGGGATGAATCAGCCCCAGCATTTT
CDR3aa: CASSLAPGMNQPQHF

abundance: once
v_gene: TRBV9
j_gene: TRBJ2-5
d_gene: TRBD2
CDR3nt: TGTGCCAGCAGCGTATCTAGCGGGGGGAGAGAGACCCAGTACTTC
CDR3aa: CASSVSSGGRETQYF

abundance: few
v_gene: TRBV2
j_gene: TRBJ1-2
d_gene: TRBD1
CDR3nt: TGTGCCAGCAGTGAAGCGGACAGGGGCTATGGCTACACCTTC
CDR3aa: CASSEADRGYGYTF

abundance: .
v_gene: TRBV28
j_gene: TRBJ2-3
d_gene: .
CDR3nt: TGTGCCAGCAGTTTAGCGGGGGCCCTCACAGATACGCAGTATTTT
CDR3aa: CASSLAGALTDTQYF

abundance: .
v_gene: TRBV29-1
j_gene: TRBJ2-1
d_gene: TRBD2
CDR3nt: TGCAGCGTTCAACAAGTAGCGGGATTTAATGAGCAGTTCTTC
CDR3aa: CSVQQVAGFNEQFF

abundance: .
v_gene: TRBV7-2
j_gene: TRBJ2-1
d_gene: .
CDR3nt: TGTGCCAGCAGCTTGGAGCCCCTTACCCAGCGGAGGGTTGAGCAGTTCTTC
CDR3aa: CASSLEPLTQRRVEQFF

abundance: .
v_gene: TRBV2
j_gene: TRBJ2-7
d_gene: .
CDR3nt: TGTGCCAGCAGTGCGCAGGGCCCCACCTACGAGCAGTACTTC
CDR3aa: CASSAQGPTYEQYF

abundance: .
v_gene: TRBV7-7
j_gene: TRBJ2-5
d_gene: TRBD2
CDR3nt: TGTGCCAGCAGCCGAAGCGGGGGCCTCCAAGAGACCCAGTACTTC
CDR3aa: CASSRSGGLQETQYF

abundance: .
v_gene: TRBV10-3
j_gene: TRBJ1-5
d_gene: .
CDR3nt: TGTGCCATCAGTGAGGCGGGTCAGCCCCAGCATTTT
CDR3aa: CAISEAGQPQHF

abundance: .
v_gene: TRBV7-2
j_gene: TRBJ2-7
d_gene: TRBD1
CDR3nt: TGTGCCAGCAGCATCGGGACAGACCATTACGAGCAGTACTTC
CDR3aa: CASSIGTDHYEQYF

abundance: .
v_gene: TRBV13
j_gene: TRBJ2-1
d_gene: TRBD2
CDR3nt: TGTGCCAGCAGCTCCCTACTAGCGGGAGTCTTTCACGAGCAGTTCTTC
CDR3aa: CASSSLLAGVFHEQFF

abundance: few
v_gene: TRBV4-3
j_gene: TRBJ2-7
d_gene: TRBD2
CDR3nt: TGCGCCAGCAGTCGGGGGGGGAGCTACGAGCAGTACTTC
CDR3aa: CASSRGGSYEQYF

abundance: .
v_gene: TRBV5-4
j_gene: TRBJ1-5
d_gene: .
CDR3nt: TGTGCCAGCAGCCGAGGGGGGGGCAATCAGCCCCAGCATTTT
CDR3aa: CASSRGGGNQPQHF

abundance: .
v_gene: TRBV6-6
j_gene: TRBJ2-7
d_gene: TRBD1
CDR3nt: TGTGCCAGCAGTTACTCGCAGGGGGCGGGCGAGCAGTACTTC
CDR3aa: CASSYSQGAGEQYF

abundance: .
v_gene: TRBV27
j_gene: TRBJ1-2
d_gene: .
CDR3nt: TGTGCCAGCAGCCTTAGGGGGGAGGGTGGCTACACCTTC
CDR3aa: CASSLRGEGGYTF

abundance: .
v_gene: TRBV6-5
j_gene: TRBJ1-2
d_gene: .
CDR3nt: TGTGCCAGCAGTTTCGGGGGAACTAACTATGGCTACACCTTC
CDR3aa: CASSFGGTNYGYTF

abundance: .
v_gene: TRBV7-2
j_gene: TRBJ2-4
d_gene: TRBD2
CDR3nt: TGTGCCAGCAGCCTCTGGACTAGCGGAACCAAAAACATTCAGTACTTC
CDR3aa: CASSLWTSGTKNIQYF

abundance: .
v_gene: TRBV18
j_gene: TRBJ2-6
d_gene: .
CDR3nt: TGTGCCAGCTCACCTGGGGGCCTCCAAAAAGGTACTGGGGCCAACGTCCTGACTTTC
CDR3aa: CASSPGGLQKGTGANVLTF

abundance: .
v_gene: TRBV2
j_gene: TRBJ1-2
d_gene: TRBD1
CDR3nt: TGTGCCAGCGGGGAACAGGGGGCGCGCGGCTATGGCTACACCTTC
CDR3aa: CASGEQGARGYGYTF

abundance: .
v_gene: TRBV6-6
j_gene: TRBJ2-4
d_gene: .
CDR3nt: TGTGCCAGCAGTTATGGTACAGGGGGGAGGGACATTCAGTACTTC
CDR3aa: CASSYGTGGRDIQYF

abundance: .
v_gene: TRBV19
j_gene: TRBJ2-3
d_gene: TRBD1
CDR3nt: TGTGCCAGTACACAGGGGGTCAACACAGATACGCAGTATTTT
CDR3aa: CASTQGVNTDTQYF

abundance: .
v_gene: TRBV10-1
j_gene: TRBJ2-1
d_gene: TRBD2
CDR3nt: TGCGCCAGCAGTTCCGCGGGACTAGCGGGGGCCACATCCTACAATGAGCAGTTCTTC
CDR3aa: CASSSAGLAGATSYNEQFF

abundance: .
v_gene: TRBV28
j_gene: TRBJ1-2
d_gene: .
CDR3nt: TGTGCCAGCAGTTTTGGCCCCTCCCGAGGAATGGCATATGGCTACACCTTC
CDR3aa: CASSFGPSRGMAYGYTF

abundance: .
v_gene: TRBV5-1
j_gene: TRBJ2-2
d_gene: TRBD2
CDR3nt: TGCGCCAGCAGCCCGGCGGGGGGGCCTGGCACCGGGGAGCTGTTTTTT
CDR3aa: CASSPAGGPGTGELFF

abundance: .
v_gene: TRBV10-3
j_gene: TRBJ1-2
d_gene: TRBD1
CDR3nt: TGTGCCATCAGGTTCACCGGGACAGGGGGTAACTATGGCTACACCTTC
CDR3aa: CAIRFTGTGGNYGYTF